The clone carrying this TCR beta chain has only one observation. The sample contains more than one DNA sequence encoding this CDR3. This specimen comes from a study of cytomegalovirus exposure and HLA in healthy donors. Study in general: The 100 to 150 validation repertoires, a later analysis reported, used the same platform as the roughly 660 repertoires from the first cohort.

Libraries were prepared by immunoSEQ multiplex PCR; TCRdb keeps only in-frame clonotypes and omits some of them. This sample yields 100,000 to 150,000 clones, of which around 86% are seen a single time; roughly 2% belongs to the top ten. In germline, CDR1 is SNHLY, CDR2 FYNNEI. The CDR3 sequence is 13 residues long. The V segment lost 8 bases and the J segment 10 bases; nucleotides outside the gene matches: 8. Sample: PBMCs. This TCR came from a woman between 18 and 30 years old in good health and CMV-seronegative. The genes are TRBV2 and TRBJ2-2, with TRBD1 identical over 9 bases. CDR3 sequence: CASRDRESPELFF. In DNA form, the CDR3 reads TGTGCCAGCCGGGACAGGGAATCTCCGGAGCTGTTTTTT. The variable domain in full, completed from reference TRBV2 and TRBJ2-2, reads EPEVTQTPSHQVTQMGQEVILRCVPISNHLYFYWYRQILGQKVEFLVSFYNNEISEKSEIFDDQFSVERPDGSNFTLKIRSTKLEDSAMYFCASRDRESPELFFGEGSRLTVL.